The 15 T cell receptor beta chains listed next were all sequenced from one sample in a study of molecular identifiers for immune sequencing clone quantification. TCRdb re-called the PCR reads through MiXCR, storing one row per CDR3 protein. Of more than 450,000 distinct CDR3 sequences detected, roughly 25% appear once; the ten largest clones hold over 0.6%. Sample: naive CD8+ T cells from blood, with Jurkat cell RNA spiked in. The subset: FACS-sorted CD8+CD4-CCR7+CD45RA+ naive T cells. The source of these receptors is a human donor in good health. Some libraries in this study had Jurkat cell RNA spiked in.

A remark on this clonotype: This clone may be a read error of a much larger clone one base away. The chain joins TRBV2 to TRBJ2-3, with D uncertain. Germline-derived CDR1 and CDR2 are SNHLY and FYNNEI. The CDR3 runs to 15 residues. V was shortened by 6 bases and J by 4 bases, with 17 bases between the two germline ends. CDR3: CASRELLGSADTQYF. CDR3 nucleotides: TGTGCCAGCAGAGAACTCCTAGGGTCCGCAGATACGCAGTATTTT.

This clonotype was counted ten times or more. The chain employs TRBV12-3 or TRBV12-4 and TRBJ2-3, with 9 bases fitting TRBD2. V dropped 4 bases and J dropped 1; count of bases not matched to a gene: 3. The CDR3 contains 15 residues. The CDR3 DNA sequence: TGTGCCAGCAGTTATAGCGGGAGACGCACAGATACGCAGTATTTT. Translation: CASSYSGRRTDTQYF.

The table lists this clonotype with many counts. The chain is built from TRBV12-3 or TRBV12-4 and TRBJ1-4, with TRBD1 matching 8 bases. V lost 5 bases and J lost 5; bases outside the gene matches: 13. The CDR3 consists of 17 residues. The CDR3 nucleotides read TGTGCCAGCAGTCCGTCGACAGGGGAGGTTTTAAATGAAAAACTGTTTTTT. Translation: CASSPSTGEVLNEKLFF.

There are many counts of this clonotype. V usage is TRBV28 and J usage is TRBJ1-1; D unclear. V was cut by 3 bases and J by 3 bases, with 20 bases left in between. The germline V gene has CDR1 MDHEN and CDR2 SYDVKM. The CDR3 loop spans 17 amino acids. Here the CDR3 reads CASSFPYSGVGDTEAFF. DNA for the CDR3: TGTGCCAGCAGTTTTCCCTACAGCGGGGTCGGTGACACTGAAGCTTTCTTT. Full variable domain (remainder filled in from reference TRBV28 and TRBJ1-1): DVKVTQSSRYLVKRTGEKVFLECVQDMDHENMFWYRQDPGLGLRLIYFSYDVKMKEKGDIPEGYSVSREKKERFSLILESASTNQTSMYLCASSFPYSGVGDTEAFFGQGTRLTVV.

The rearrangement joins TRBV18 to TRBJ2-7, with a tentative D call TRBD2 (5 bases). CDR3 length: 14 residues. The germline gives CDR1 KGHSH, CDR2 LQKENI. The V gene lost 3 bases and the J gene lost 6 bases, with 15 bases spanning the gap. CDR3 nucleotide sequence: TGTGCCAGCTCACCTCCGGGGTCTGCTTTCGAGCAGTACTTC. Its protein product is CASSPPGSAFEQYF.

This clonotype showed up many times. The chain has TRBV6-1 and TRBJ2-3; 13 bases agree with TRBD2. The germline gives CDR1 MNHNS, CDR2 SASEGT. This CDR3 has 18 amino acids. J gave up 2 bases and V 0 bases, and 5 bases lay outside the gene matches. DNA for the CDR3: TGTGCCAGCAGTGAAGCTCGACTAGCGGGAGGTGACACAGATACGCAGTATTTT. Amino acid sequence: CASSEARLAGGDTDTQYF.

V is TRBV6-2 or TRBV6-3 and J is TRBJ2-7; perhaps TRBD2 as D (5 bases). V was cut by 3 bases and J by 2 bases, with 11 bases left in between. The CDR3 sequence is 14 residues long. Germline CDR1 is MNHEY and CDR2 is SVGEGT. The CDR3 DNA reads TGTGCCAGCAGTTATGGGAGCAGTACCTACGAGCAGTACTTC. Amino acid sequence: CASSYGSSTYEQYF.

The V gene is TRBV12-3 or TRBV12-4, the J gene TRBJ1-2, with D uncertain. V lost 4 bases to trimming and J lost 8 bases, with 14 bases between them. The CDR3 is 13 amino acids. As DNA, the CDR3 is TGTGCCAGCAGTTCTCCTACAAGGCCGGGCTACACCTTC. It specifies CASSSPTRPGYTF.

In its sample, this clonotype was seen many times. The CDR3 DNA sequence: TGTGCCACCAGTGCGGGATTGAGCACTGAAGCTTTCTTT. Amino acid sequence: CATSAGLSTEAFF. The genes are TRBV24-1 and TRBJ1-1, with no clear D. The CDR3 sequence is 13 residues long. CDR1 and CDR2 (germline): KGHDR, SFDVKD. Trimming left V 5 bases short and J 4 bases short, with 10 bases between.

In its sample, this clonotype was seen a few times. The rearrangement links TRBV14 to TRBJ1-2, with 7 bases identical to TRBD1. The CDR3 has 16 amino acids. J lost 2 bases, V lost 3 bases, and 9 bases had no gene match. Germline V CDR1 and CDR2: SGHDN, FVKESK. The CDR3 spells CASSHVRGGANYGYTF. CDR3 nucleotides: TGTGCCAGCAGCCACGTAAGAGGGGGCGCGAACTATGGCTACACCTTC. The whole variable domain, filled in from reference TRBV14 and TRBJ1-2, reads EAGVTQFPSHSVIEKGQTVTLRCDPISGHDNLYWYRRVMGKEIKFLLHFVKESKQDESGMPNNRFLAERTGGTYSTLKVQPAELEDSGVYFCASSHVRGGANYGYTFGSGTRLTVV.

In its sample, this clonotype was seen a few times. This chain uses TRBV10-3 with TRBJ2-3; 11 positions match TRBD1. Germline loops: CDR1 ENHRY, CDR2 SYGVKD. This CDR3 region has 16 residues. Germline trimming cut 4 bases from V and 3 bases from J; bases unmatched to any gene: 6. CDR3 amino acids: CAISGGQGARTDTQYF. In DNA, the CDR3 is TGTGCCATCAGTGGAGGACAGGGGGCGAGGACAGATACGCAGTATTTT.

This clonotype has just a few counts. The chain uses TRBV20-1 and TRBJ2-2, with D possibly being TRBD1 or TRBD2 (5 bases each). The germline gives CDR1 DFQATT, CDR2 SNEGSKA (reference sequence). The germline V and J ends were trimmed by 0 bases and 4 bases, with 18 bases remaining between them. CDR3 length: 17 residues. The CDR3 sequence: CSARDGARGSVTGELFF. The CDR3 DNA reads TGCAGTGCTAGAGATGGAGCGAGGGGTTCGGTCACCGGGGAGCTGTTTTTT.

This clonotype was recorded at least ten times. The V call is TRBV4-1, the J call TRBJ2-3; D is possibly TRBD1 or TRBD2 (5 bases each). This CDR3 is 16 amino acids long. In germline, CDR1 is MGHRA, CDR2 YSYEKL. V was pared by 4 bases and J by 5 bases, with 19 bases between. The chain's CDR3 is CASSRRTGTIEDTQYF. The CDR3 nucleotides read TGCGCCAGCAGCCGCCGAACCGGGACGATCGAAGATACGCAGTATTTT.

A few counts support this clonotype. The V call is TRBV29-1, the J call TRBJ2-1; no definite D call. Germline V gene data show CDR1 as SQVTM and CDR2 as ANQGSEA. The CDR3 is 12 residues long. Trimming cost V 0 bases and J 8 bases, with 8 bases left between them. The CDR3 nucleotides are TGCAGCGTTGAAGATTTTACGGATGAGCAGTTCTTC. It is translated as CSVEDFTDEQFF.

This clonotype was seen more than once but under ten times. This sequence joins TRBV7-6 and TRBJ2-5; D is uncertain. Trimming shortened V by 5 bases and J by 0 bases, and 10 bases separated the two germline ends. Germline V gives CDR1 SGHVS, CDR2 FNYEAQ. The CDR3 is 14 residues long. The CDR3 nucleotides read TGTGCCAGCAGCGCCGGAGTTCACCAAGAGACCCAGTACTTC. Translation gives CASSAGVHQETQYF. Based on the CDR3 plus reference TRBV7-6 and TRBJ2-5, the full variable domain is GAGVSQSPRYKVTKRGQDVALRCDPISGHVSLYWYRQALGQGPEFLTYFNYEAQQDKSGLPNDRFSAERPEGSISTLTIQRTEQRDSAMYRCASSAGVHQETQYFGPGTRLLVL.